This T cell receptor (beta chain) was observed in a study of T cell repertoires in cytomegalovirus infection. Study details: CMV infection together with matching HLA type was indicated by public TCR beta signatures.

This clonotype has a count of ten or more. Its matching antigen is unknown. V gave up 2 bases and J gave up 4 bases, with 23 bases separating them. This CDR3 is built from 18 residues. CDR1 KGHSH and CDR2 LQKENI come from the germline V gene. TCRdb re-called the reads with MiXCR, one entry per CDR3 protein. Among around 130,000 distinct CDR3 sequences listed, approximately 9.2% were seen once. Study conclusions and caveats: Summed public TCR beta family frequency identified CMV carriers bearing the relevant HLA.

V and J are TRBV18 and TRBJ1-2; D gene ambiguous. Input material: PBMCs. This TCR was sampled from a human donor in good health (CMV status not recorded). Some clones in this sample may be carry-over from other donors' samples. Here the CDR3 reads CASSPYVLTALGGYGYTF. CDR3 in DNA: TGTGCCAGCTCACCATATGTCCTAACAGCCCTAGGTGGCTATGGCTACACCTTC.